This TCR beta chain was identified during a study of T cell repertoires in cytomegalovirus infection. Study-wide results and caveats: The study identified carriers of CMV plus the relevant HLA from cumulative public TCR beta family frequency.

TCRdb re-derived calls from the reads in MiXCR, one entry per CDR3 protein. This sample yields some 800,000 distinct CDR3 sequences, of which 30% to 35% are seen a single time; around an eighth belongs to the top ten. V lost 8 bases, J lost 3 bases, and 13 bases lay in between. CDR1 and CDR2 (germline): SGHVS, FNYEAQ. This CDR3 spans 13 amino acids. Comment on this clonotype: Its target is not known.

The TCR originated in a human donor in good health (CMV status not recorded). Some clones in this sample may be carry-over from other donors' samples. The chain carries TRBV7-6 and TRBJ2-5; either TRBD1 or TRBD2 may fit D (5 bases each). The sequenced sample was cultured CD8+ T cells from PBMCs, obtained from culture after CMV antigen stimulation. The chain's CDR3 is CASGPGTEETQYF. CDR3 DNA sequence: TGTGCCAGCGGCCCCGGGACGGAAGAGACCCAGTACTTC.